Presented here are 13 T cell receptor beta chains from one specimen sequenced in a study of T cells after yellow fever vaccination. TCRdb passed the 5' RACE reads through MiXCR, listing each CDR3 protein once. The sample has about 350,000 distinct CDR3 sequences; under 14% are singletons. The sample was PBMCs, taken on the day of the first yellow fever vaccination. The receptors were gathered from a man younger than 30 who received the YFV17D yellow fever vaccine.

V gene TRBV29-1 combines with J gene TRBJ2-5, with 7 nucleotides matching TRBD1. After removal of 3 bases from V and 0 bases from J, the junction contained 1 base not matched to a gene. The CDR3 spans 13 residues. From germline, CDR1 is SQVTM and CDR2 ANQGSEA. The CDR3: CSVDRGYQETQYF. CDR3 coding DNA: TGCAGCGTTGACAGGGGGTACCAAGAGACCCAGTACTTC.

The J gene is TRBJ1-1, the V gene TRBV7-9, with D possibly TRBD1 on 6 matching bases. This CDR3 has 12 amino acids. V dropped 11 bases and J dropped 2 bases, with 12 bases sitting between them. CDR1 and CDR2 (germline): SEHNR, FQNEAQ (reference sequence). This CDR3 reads CAGQGLNTEAFF. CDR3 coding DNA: TGTGCCGGGCAGGGGTTAAACACTGAAGCTTTCTTT.

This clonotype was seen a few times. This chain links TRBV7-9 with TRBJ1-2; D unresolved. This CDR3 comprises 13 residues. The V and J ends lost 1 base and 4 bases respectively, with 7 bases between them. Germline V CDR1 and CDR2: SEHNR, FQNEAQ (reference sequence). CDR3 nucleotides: TGTGCCAGCAGCTTAGAACAGTTCTATGGCTACACCTTC. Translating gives CASSLEQFYGYTF.

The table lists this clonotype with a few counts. Written as DNA, the CDR3 is TGTGCCAGCAGTTTATTGGCGGGGGGCGCTAACTATGGCTACACCTTC. It codes for CASSLLAGGANYGYTF. The chain carries TRBV28 and TRBJ1-2; the D gene is possibly TRBD1 (6 bases). V was clipped by 1 base and J by 0 bases, with 12 bases between them. Germline CDR1 is MDHEN and CDR2 is SYDVKM. CDR3 length: 16 amino acids.

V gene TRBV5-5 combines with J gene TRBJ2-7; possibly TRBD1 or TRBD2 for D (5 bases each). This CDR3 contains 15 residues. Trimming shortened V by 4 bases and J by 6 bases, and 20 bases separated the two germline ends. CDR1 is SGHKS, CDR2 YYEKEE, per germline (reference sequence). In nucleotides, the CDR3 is TGTGCCAGCAGCCACCGGGACCCCCCGTCGGGCGAGCAGTACTTC. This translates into CASSHRDPPSGEQYF.

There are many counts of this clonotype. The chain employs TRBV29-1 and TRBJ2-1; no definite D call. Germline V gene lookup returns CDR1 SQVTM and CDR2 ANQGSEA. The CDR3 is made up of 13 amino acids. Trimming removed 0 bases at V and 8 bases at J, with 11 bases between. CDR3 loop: CSVEDRYIHEQFF. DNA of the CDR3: TGCAGCGTTGAAGATCGATACATCCATGAGCAGTTCTTC.

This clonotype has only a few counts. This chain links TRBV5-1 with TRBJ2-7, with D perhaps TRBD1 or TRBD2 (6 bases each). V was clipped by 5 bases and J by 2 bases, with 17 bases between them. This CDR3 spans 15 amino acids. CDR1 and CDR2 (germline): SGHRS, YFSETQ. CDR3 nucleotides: TGCGCCAGCAGTTGGGGGGCAGGGGAGGCCTACGAGCAGTACGTC. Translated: CASSWGAGEAYEQYV.

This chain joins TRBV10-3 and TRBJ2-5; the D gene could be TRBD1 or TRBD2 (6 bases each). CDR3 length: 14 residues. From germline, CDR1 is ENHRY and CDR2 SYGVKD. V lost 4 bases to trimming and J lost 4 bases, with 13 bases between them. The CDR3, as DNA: TGTGCCATCAGTGTCGGGGGCTCCGTAGAGACCCAGTACTTC. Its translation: CAISVGGSVETQYF.

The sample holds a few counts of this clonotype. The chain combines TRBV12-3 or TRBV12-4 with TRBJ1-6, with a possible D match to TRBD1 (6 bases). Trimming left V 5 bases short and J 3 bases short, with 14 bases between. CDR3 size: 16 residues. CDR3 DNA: TGTGCCAGCAGTACATCGGGACACAACTATAATTCACCCCTCCACTTT. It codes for CASSTSGHNYNSPLHF.

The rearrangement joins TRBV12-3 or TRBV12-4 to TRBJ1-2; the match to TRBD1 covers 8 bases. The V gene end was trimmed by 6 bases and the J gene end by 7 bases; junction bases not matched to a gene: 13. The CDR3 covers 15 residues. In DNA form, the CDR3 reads TGTGCCAGCAGGTCCCAACAGGGGGTAGTGGGTGGCTACACCTTC. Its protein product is CASRSQQGVVGGYTF.

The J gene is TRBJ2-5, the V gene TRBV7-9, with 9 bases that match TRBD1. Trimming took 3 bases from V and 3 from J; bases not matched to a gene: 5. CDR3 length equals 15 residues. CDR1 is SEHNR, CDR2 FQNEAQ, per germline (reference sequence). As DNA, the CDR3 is TGTGCCAGCAGCTTCCCCCGGGACAGGGAAGAGACCCAGTACTTC. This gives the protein CASSFPRDREETQYF.

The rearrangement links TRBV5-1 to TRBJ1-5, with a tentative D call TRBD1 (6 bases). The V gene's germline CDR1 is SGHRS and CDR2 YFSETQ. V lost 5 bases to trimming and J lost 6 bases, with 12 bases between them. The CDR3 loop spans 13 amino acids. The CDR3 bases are TGCGCCAGCAGACAGGGAGAAAGTCAGCCCCAGCATTTT. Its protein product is CASRQGESQPQHF.

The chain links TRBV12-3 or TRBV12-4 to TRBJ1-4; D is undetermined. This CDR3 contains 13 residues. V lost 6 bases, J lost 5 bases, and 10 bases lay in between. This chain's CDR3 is CASRAVVNEKLFF. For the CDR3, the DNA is TGTGCCAGCAGAGCAGTCGTCAATGAAAAACTGTTTTTT.